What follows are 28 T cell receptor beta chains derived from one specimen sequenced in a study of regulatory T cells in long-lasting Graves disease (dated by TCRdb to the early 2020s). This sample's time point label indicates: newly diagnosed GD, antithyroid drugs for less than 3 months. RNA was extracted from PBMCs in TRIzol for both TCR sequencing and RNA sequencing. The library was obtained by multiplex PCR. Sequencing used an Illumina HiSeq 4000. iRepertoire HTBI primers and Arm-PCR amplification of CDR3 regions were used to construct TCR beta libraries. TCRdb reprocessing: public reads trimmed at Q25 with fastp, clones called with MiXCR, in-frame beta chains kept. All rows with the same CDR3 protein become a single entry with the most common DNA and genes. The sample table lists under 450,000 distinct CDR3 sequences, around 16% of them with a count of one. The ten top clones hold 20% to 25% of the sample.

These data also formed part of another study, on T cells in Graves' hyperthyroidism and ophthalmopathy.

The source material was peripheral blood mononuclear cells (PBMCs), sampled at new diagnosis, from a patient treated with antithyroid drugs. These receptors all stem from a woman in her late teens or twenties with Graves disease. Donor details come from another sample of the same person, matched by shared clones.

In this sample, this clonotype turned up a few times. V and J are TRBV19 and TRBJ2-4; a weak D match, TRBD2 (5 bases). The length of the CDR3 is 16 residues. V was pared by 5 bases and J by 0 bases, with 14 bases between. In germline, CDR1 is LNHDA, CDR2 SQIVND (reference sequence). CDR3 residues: CASSSPRGLAKNIQYF. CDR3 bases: TGTGCCAGTAGTTCACCCAGAGGACTAGCCAAAAACATTCAGTACTTC.

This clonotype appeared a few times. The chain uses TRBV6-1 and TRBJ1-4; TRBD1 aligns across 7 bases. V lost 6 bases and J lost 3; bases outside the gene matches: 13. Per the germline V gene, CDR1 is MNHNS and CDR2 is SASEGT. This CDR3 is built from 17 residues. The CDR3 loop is CASRSGQQRRSNEKLFF. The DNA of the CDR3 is TGTGCCAGCAGGTCGGGACAGCAAAGACGATCTAATGAAAAACTGTTTTTT.

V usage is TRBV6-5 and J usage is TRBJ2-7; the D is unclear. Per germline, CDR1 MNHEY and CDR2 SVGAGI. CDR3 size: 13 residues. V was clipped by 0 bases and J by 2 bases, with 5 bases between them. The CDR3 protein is CASSYSGAYEQYF. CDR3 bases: TGTGCCAGCAGTTACTCGGGTGCCTACGAGCAGTACTTC.

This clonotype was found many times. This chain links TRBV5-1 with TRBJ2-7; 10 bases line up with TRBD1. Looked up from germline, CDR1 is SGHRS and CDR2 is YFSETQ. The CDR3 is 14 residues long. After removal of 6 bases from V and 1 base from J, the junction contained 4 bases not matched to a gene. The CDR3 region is CASTTGQGSYEQYF. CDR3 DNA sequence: TGCGCCAGCACCACGGGACAGGGGTCCTACGAGCAGTACTTC.

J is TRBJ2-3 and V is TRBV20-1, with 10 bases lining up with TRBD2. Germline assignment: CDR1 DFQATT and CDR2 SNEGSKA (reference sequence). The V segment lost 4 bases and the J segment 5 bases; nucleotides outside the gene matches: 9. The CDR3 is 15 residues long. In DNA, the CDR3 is TGCAGTGCTATCGTGAGCGGGAGGGGCCGAGATACGCAGTATTTT. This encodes CSAIVSGRGRDTQYF.

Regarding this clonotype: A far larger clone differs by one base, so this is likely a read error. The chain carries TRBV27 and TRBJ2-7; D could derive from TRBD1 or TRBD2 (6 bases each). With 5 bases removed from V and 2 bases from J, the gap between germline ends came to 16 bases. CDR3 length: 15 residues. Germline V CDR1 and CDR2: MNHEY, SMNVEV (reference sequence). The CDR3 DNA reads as TGTGCCAGCAGTGAGTCGGGGGCATTCACCTACGAGCAGTACTTC. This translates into CASSESGAFTYEQYF.

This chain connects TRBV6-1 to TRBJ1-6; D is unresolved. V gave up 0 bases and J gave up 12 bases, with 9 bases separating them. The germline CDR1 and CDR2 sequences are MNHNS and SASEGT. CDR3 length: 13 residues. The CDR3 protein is CASSEAQSGPLHF. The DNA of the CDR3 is TGTGCCAGCAGTGAAGCGCAGAGCGGACCCCTCCACTTT.

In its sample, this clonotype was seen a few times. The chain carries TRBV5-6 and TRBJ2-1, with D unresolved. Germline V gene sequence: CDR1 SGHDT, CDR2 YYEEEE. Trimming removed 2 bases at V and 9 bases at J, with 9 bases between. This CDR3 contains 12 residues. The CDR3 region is CASSFIVGEQFF. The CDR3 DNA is TGTGCCAGCAGCTTCATTGTGGGTGAGCAGTTCTTC.

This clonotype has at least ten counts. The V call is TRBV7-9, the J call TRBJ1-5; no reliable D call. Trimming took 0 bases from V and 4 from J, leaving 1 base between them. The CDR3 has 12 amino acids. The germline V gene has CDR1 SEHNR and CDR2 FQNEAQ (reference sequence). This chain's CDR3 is CASSLANQPQHF. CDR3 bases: TGTGCCAGCAGCTTAGCGAATCAGCCCCAGCATTTT.

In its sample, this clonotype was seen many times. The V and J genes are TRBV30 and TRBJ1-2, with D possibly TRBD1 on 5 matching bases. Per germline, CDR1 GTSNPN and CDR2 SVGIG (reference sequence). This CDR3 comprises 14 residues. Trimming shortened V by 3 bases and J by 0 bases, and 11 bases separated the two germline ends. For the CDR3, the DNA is TGTGCCTGGAGGGTAACAGGCTCTAACTATGGCTACACCTTC. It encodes CAWRVTGSNYGYTF.

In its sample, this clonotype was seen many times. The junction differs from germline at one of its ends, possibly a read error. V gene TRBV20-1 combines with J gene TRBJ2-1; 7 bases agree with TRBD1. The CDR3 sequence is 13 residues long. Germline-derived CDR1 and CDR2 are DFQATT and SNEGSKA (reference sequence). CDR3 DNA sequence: TGCAGTGCTAGAGATCCGGGCGGACAGGCCGTGGGCTTC. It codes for CSARDPGGQAVGF.

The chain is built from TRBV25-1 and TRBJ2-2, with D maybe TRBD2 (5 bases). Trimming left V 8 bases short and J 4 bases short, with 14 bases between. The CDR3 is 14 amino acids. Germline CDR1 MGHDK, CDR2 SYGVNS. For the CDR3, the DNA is TGTGCCAGCGGCATCTCCGGGGTCACCGGGGAGCTGTTTTTT. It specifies CASGISGVTGELFF. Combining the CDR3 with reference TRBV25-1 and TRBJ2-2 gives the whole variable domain EADIYQTPRYLVIGTGKKITLECSQTMGHDKMYWYQQDPGMELHLIHYSYGVNSTEKGDLSSESTVSRIRTEHFPLTLESARPSHTSQYLCASGISGVTGELFFGEGSRLTVL.

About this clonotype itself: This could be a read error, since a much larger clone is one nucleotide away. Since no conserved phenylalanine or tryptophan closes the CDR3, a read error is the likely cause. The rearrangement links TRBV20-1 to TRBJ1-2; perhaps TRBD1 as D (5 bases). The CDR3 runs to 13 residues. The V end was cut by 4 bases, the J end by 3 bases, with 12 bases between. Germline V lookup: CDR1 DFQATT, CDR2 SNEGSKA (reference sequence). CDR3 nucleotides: TGCAGTGCTAAGGGCAGGGCTCACTATGGCTACACCTTG. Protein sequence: CSAKGRAHYGYTL.

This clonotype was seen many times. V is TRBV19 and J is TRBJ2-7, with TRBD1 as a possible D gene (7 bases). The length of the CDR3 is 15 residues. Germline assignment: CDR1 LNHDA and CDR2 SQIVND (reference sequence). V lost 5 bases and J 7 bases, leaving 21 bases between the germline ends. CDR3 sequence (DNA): TGTGCCAGTAGTCCGCTCGACAGGGACTCCCCTGAGCAGTACTTC. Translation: CASSPLDRDSPEQYF.

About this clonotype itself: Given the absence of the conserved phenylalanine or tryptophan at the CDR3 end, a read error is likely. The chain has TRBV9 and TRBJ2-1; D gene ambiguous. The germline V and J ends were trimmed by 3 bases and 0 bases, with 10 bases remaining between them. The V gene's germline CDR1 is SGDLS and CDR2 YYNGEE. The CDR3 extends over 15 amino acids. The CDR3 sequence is CASSALRASYNEQFS. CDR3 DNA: TGTGCCAGCAGCGCCTTACGAGCCTCCTACAATGAGCAGTTCTCC.

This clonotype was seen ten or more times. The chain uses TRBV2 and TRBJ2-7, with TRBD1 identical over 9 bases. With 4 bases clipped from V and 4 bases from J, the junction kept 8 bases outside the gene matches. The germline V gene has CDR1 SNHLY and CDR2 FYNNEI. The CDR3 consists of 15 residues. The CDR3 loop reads CASSGRQGELYEQYF. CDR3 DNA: TGTGCCAGCAGTGGACGACAGGGGGAACTGTACGAGCAGTACTTC.

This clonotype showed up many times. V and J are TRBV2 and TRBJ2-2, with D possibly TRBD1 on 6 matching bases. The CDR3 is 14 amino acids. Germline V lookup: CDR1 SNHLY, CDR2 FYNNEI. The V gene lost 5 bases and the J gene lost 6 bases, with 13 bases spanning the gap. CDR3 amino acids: CASSSNRDAGELFF. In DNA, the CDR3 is TGTGCCAGCAGTTCCAACAGGGACGCCGGGGAGCTGTTTTTT.

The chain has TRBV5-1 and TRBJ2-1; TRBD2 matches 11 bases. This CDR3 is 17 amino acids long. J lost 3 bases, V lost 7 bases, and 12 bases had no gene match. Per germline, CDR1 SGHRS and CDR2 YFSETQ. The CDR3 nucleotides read TGCGCCAGCCGAACGACCGGGACTAGCGGATTCTACAATGAGCAGTTCTTC. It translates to CASRTTGTSGFYNEQFF. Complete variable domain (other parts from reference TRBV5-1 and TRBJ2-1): KAGVTQTPRYLIKTRGQQVTLSCSPISGHRSVSWYQQTPGQGLQFLFEYFSETQRNKGNFPGRFSGRQFSNSRSEMNVSTLELGDSALYLCASRTTGTSGFYNEQFFGPGTRLTVL.

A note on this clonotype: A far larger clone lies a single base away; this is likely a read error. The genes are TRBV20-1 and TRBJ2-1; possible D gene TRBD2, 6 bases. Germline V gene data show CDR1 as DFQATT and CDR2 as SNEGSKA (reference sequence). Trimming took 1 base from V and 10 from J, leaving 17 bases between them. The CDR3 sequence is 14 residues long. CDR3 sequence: CSARVSGEVGEQFF. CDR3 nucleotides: TGCAGTGCTAGAGTCTCGGGGGAGGTAGGCGAGCAGTTCTTC.

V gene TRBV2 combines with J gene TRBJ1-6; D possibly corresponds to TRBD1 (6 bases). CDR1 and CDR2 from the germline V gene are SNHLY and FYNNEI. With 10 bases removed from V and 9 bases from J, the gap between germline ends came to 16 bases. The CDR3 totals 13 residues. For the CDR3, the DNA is TGTGCCACCCAAGACAGGCCAAGTTCACCCCTCCACTTT. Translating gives CATQDRPSSPLHF.

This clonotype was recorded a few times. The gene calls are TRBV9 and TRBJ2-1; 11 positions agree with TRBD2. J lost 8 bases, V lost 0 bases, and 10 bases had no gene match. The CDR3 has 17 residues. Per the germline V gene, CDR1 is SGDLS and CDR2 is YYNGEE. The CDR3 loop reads CASSVGSSGGRYDEQFF. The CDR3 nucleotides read TGTGCCAGCAGCGTAGGATCTAGCGGGGGGAGATACGATGAGCAGTTCTTC.

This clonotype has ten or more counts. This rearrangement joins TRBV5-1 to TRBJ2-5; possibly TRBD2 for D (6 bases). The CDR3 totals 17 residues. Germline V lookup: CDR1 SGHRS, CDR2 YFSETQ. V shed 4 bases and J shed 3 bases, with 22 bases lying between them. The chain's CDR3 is CASSVTSGSLSKETQYF. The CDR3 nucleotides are TGCGCCAGCAGCGTCACATCCGGGAGCTTGTCGAAAGAGACCCAGTACTTC.

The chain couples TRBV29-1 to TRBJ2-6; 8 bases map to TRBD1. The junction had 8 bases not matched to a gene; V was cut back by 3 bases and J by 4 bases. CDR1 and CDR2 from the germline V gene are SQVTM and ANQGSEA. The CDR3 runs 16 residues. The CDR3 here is CSVDLRQGTGANVLTF. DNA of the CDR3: TGCAGCGTTGACCTAAGACAGGGGACAGGGGCCAACGTCCTGACTTTC.

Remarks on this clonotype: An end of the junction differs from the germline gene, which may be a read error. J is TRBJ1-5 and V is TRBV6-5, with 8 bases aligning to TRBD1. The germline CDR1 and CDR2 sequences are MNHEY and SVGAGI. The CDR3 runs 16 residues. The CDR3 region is CAGSYSRDRSNQPQHF. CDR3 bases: TGTGCCGGCAGTTACTCGAGGGACAGGAGCAATCAGCCCCAGCATTTT.

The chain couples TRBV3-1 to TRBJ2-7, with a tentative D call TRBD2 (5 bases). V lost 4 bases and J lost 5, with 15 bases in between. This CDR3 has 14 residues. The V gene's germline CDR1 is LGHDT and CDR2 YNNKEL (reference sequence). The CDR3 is CASSPYGVQDEQYF. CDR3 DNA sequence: TGTGCCAGCAGCCCCTACGGGGTACAAGACGAGCAGTACTTC.

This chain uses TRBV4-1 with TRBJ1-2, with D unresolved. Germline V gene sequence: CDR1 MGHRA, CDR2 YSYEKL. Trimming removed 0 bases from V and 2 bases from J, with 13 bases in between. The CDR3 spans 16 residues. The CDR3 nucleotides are TGCGCCAGCAGCCAAGAGCCCTTCACAGAAAACTATGGCTACACCTTC. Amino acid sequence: CASSQEPFTENYGYTF.

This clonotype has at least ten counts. CDR3 sequence reads: CASSESRMNTEAFF. CDR3 bases: TGTGCCAGCAGTGAGTCGCGGATGAACACTGAAGCTTTCTTT. This chain links TRBV2 with TRBJ1-1, with no clear D. Deletions cut 3 bases from V and 0 bases from J, with 8 bases between. This CDR3 contains 14 residues. CDR1 and CDR2 (germline): SNHLY, FYNNEI.

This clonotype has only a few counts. This CDR3 reads CASSPTDNEKLFF. The CDR3 region has the DNA TGTGCCAGCAGCCCGACGGACAATGAAAAACTGTTTTTT. The gene calls are TRBV7-9 and TRBJ1-4; D not certain. The germline gives CDR1 SEHNR, CDR2 FQNEAQ (reference sequence). With 5 bases removed from V and 5 bases from J, the gap between germline ends came to 9 bases. The CDR3 is 13 residues long.